This T cell receptor (beta chain) was identified in a study of cytomegalovirus exposure and HLA in healthy donors. About the research overall: There were 90 million to 130 million unique TCR beta sequences, drawn from approximately 180 million T cells, in an earlier analysis. Notes on the study in general: Reports indicate that TCR beta sequences accurately predicted the HLA-A and HLA-B alleles of most subjects. Cytomegalovirus-associated TCR beta chains were listed, numbering under 200. Earlier analysis yielded a pattern in which most TCR beta V segments were productive about 87% or about 30% of the time.

This clone was picked up a small number of times. No antigen is known for it. The study ran its PCR with 60 Vbeta and 13 Jbeta primers. Data came from immunoSEQ multiplex PCR; TCRdb stores just in-frame clones and leaves some out. There are about 220,000 clones in the sample; 76% occur only once, and about 0.63% lies in the top ten. CDR3 length: 16 amino acids. Germline CDR1 and CDR2: MNHEY and SVGAGI. Trimming stripped 1 base from V and 7 bases from J, with 20 bases between. This receptor was taken from a man in his late teens or twenties in good health and CMV-seronegative. The specimen sequenced was PBMCs. The rearrangement uses TRBV6-5 and TRBJ2-7, with D perhaps matching TRBD1 (5 bases). CDR3 protein: CASSYFGAVSDYEQYF. CDR3 DNA: TGTGCCAGCAGTTACTTTGGGGCTGTGTCGGATTATGAGCAGTACTTC.